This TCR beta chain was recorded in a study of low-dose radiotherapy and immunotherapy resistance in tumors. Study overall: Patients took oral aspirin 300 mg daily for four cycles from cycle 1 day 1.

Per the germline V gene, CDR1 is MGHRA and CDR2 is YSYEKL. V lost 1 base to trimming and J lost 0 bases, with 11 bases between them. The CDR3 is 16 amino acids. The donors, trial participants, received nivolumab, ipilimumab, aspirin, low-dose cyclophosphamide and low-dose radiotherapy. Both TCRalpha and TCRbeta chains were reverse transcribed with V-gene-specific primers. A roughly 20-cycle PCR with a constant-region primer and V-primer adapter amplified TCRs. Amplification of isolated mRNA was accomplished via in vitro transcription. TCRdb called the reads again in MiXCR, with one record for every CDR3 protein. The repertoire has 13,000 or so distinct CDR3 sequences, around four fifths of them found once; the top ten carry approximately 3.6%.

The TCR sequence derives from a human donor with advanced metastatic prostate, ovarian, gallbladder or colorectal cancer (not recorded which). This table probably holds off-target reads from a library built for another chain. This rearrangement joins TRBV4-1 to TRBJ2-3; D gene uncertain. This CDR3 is CASSQVNLVSTDTQYF. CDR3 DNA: TGCGCCAGCAGCCAAGTCAACCTAGTAAGCACAGATACGCAGTATTTT.